The source of this T cell receptor beta chain is a study of blood T cell repertoires in COVID-19. Study-wide background: Spain, Italy and the United States supplied samples that represented acute and convalescent COVID-19. PBMCs, B-cell-depleted T cells, or T cells provided the cDNA or gDNA that made up the material.

Patients in Seattle were enrolled during active infection, then followed longitudinally. In the original processing: Reference gene primers were amplified, and this amplification served to estimate nucleated cell counts. Clones were sequenced by immunoSEQ multiplex PCR, and TCRdb holds only the in-frame ones, with some missing. V and J calls plus clone size are reproduced from that table; the DNA served to infer D and trimming. The sample has roughly 300,000 clones, about 90% seen once. The specimen was peripheral blood. The TCR was taken from a woman in her twenties or thirties with COVID-19, enrolled during active disease.

CDR3 amino acids: CASSARLSPVITEAFF. The CDR3 region has the DNA TGTGCCAGCAGTGCTCGTCTTTCCCCGGTTATCACTGAAGCTTTCTTT. The chain has TRBV6-4 and TRBJ1-1; D is uncertain. Trimming removed 4 bases from V and 4 bases from J, with 19 bases in between. The CDR3 runs to 16 residues. The germline CDR1 and CDR2 sequences are MRHNA and SNTAGT.